This TCR beta chain was found in a study of beta chain features in type 1 diabetes. General study points: Moderate yet significant TCRB CDR3 shortening was seen in Type 1 diabetes patients in all four CD4+ subsets. In the patient group, naive, central memory and Treg TCRB repertoires seemed more alike than in the healthy donor group. VDJ junctions sequenced from type 1 diabetes patients showed fewer insertions and more deletions.

Every isolated RNA sample was fully reverse transcribed, so sequencing captured expressed TCRB transcripts. The table came from immunoSEQ multiplex PCR; TCRdb's copy has only in-frame clones and leaves some out. The sample has fewer than 450,000 clones; roughly 14% are singletons. Via the markers CD45RO/CCR7/CD25/CD127/CD95/CD27, stem cell-like memory, regulatory, central memory and naive CD4+ cells were sorted. The CDR3 covers 15 residues. Germline CDR1 is MGHDK and CDR2 is SYGVNS. V was cut by 3 bases and J by 4 bases, with 15 bases left in between. This clone was recorded a few times. Its antigen is still unknown.

The clonotype originates from a young woman with type 1 diabetes. The sequenced sample was naive CD4+ T cells from blood. The chain uses TRBV25-1 and TRBJ1-1; D possibly corresponds to TRBD1 (5 bases). The CDR3 here is CASSEPGLEGTEAFF. The CDR3 bases are TGTGCCAGCAGTGAGCCGGGACTGGAGGGCACTGAAGCTTTCTTT.